This T cell receptor (delta chain) is from a study of Vδ1+ human thymocytes. The sorted cells were CD3+ Vdelta1+ Vdelta2- thymocytes from alphabeta-depleted thymus. Between roughly 96% and 99.6% of sorted thymocytes were Vdelta1+. This clone was observed a single time. As yet, its antigen is unknown. The CDR3 is 18 amino acids. Germline assignment: CDR1 TSWWSYY and CDR2 QGS. V gave up 1 base and J gave up 7 bases; unmatched junction bases: 16. Study observations and caveats: Thymic TRG and TRD repertoires appeared highly polyclonal, with Gaussian CDR3 length distributions. Around 20% of thymic delta-chain sequences were Vdelta2, with few Vdelta3, unlike blood Vdelta1+ controls.

The template was reverse-transcribed extracted RNA. CDR3 amplicons came from multiplex PCR with pooled V-gene forward and constant-region reverse primers. With CATT, TCRdb re-called clones from the multiplex PCR reads. The sample has under 80,000 delta-chain clones, approximately 37% seen once. The TCR originated in a boy younger than two who had congenital heart surgery. The chain links TRDV1 to TRDJ1; 9 bases line up with TRDD3. Sequenced: Vdelta1+ gamma-delta thymocytes from the thymus. The subset is: FACS-sorted CD3+ TCRalphabeta- TCRVdelta1+ TCRVdelta2- thymocytes. In nucleotides, the CDR3 is TGTGCTCTTGGGGAACGCGTCCTAATGGGGGATAACAACGCTAAACTCATCTTT. Protein sequence: CALGERVLMGDNNAKLIF.